This T cell receptor beta chain came from a study of blood T cell repertoires in COVID-19. In the study overall: COVID-19 samples collected from the United States, Italy and Spain covered acute and convalescent phases. PBMCs, B-cell-depleted T cells, or T cells provided the cDNA or gDNA that made up the material.

Authors' methods: Scientists estimated how many nucleated cells there were by amplifying reference gene primers. The repertoire was sequenced with immunoSEQ multiplex PCR; TCRdb's copy has only in-frame clones and lacks some. V and J calls and clone size are given by that table; D and trimming were obtained from the DNA. The profile covers 150,000 to 200,000 clones, with approximately 87% appearing a single time and approximately 2.7% taken by the ten largest. The clonotype originates from a man aged 40-49 years with active or convalescent COVID-19. Sequenced sample: peripheral blood.

The CDR3 nucleotides read TGTGCCACCAGGCTTGGGGCTGACACTGAAGCTTTCTTT. It translates to CATRLGADTEAFF. The rearrangement joins TRBV6-5 to TRBJ1-1; TRBD1 is a possible D gene (5 bases). From germline, CDR1 is MNHEY and CDR2 SVGAGI. Trimming removed 10 bases from V and 3 bases from J, with 15 bases in between. The CDR3 spans 13 residues.